This T cell receptor (beta chain) was captured in a study of response to subunit inactivated influenza vaccine. Each CDR3 protein gets one entry after TCRdb re-called the RT-PCR reads with MiXCR. The repertoire holds some 540,000 distinct CDR3 sequences, with roughly 25% as singletons. This CDR3 comprises 14 residues. Germline CDR1 reads MNHEY; CDR2 reads SVGEGT. The junction had 10 bases not matched to a gene; V was cut back by 7 bases and J by 7 bases. Only a few counts were recorded for this clonotype. Separately, the same data were catalogued under a study of T cells expressing NK-cell markers. That report notes: TCR beta libraries carry UMIs added by 5'RACE template switching. Sorted CD3+CD56+NKG2C+, CD3+CD56+NKG2C- and CD3+CD56-NKG2C+ T cells supplied TCR beta repertoires. Eight donors were sequenced, of whom seven were HCMV-seropositive, while the remaining one was HCMV-seronegative.

This receptor was taken from a man in his forties or fifties who received an inactivated influenza vaccine. The rearrangement uses TRBV6-2 or TRBV6-3 and TRBJ2-1; 7 nucleotides align to TRBD2. Sequencing was performed on CD4+ T cells sorted from PBMCs, taken 11 to 12 days after vaccination. The CDR3 DNA reads as TGTGCCAGCAAGACGACTAGCCTGGCGAATGAGCAGTTCTTC. It specifies CASKTTSLANEQFF.